The clone carrying this TCR beta chain was observed at least ten times. These data are taken from a study of T cells in Graves' hyperthyroidism and ophthalmopathy. About the study: Any treatment followed the collection of peripheral blood at initial diagnosis.

Using RNA transcripts as the source, TCR beta CDR3 regions were amplified. Researchers ran a first-round RT-PCR on the TCR CDR3 using the HTBI primer set. MiXCR, applied by TCRdb to the multiplex PCR reads, yields one record per CDR3 protein. The sample carries under 650,000 distinct CDR3 sequences, under 20% recorded once. This CDR3 comprises 13 residues. Germline V CDR1 and CDR2: MDHEN, SYDVKM. Trimming took 8 bases from V and 3 from J, leaving 13 bases between them. V is TRBV28 and J is TRBJ1-1, with D unresolved. The TCR comes from a woman in her 30s with Graves' hyperthyroidism. Sequenced: blood. CDR3 DNA sequence: TGTGCCAGCTTAACCGGGTCCGACACTGAAGCTTTCTTT. Protein product: CASLTGSDTEAFF. Full variable domain (outside the CDR3, taken from reference TRBV28 and TRBJ1-1): DVKVTQSSRYLVKRTGEKVFLECVQDMDHENMFWYRQDPGLGLRLIYFSYDVKMKEKGDIPEGYSVSREKKERFSLILESASTNQTSMYLCASLTGSDTEAFFGQGTRLTVV.